What follows are 19 T cell receptor beta chains derived from one specimen sequenced in a study of blood T cells in healthy people across ages. Through a sample-barcoded 5' primer and a J-beta primer mix, a second PCR was run for roughly 6 to 12 cycles. TCRdb reanalysed the 5' RACE reads using MiXCR and keeps one entry per CDR3 protein. Among some 850,000 distinct CDR3 sequences listed, around a quarter were seen once. The sample was also linked to a second study, of T cells of mothers and their children.

Sequenced sample: blood. Receptors originate from a boy between 5 and 17 years old in good health.

In this sample, this clonotype turned up a few times. The rearrangement links TRBV5-1 to TRBJ1-2; 7 positions agree with TRBD1. J gave up 2 bases and V 0 bases, and 10 bases lay outside the gene matches. In germline, CDR1 is SGHRS, CDR2 YFSETQ. This CDR3 region has 17 residues. CDR3 coding DNA: TGCGCCAGCAGCTTGGGATCCATAAGGGACAGAAACTATGGCTACACCTTC. Its translation is CASSLGSIRDRNYGYTF.

V and J are TRBV30 and TRBJ2-1; unclear D gene. This CDR3 is 14 amino acids long. V lost 3 bases and J 3 bases, leaving 12 bases between the germline ends. Germline V gene lookup returns CDR1 GTSNPN and CDR2 SVGIG (reference sequence). The CDR3 protein is CAWRKVSGYNEQFF. CDR3 DNA sequence: TGTGCCTGGAGGAAGGTATCGGGCTACAATGAGCAGTTCTTC.

This sequence joins TRBV25-1 and TRBJ1-1; 7 nucleotides line up with TRBD1. There are 15 residues in the CDR3. Trimming removed 4 bases from V and 4 bases from J; junction bases left unmatched: 9. The germline V gene encodes CDR1 MGHDK and CDR2 SYGVNS. The CDR3 DNA sequence: TGTGCCAGCAGTGCCGGGAGCAGGGGGGGCACTGAAGCTTTCTTT. It translates to CASSAGSRGGTEAFF.

The chain couples TRBV9 to TRBJ1-4, with 8 bases that match TRBD1. From germline, CDR1 is SGDLS and CDR2 YYNGEE. This CDR3 comprises 12 residues. In DNA, the CDR3 is TGTTCACCGGACAGGGATAATGAAAAACTGTTTTTT. Translated, it gives CSPDRDNEKLFF.

In this sample, this clonotype turned up many times. This chain uses TRBV5-1 with TRBJ2-3, with 13 bases fitting TRBD2. This CDR3 is 19 amino acids long. V was clipped by 4 bases and J by 4 bases; unmatched bases: 15. Germline CDR1 is SGHRS and CDR2 is YFSETQ. CDR3 loop: CASSPSIGGLAGVADTQYF. DNA of the CDR3: TGCGCCAGCAGCCCCAGTATAGGAGGACTAGCGGGGGTTGCAGATACGCAGTATTTT.

The J gene is TRBJ2-5, the V gene TRBV12-3 or TRBV12-4; TRBD2 matches at 9 bases. After removal of 3 bases from V and 5 bases from J, the junction contained 7 bases not matched to a gene. This CDR3 is 15 amino acids long. The CDR3 here is CASSFRAGGGETQYF. DNA for the CDR3: TGTGCCAGCAGTTTTAGAGCGGGGGGCGGTGAGACCCAGTACTTC.

The CDR3 bases are TGTGCCAGCAGCCAAGCTATGAGGGACAGGGGGATTGAGACCCAGTACTTC. It yields the protein CASSQAMRDRGIETQYF. The V gene is TRBV4-2, the J gene TRBJ2-5; the match to TRBD1 covers 11 bases. The junction had 9 bases not matched to a gene; V was cut back by 1 base and J by 5 bases. The CDR3 extends over 17 amino acids. Per germline, CDR1 LGHNA and CDR2 YNFKEQ.

CDR3 loop: CSVEQLDRGSYEQYF. CDR3 coding DNA: TGCAGCGTTGAACAACTAGACCGTGGTTCCTACGAGCAGTACTTC. V and J are TRBV29-1 and TRBJ2-7, with D possibly TRBD2 on 5 matching bases. Germline values: CDR1 SQVTM, CDR2 ANQGSEA. The length of the CDR3 is 15 residues. The ends were cut back, 2 bases at V and 1 base at J, with 15 bases in the middle.

This chain joins TRBV11-2 and TRBJ2-2; D gene ambiguous. The germline gives CDR1 SGHAT, CDR2 FQNNGV. The length of the CDR3 is 15 residues. Trimming shortened V by 11 bases and J by 0 bases, and 16 bases separated the two germline ends. This chain's CDR3 is CARRRSYANTGELFF. Written as DNA, the CDR3 is TGTGCCCGGCGAAGGTCTTACGCGAACACCGGGGAGCTGTTTTTT.

V gene TRBV2 combines with J gene TRBJ2-1, with D hard to call. The CDR3 covers 16 residues. In germline, CDR1 is SNHLY, CDR2 FYNNEI. V gave up 4 bases and J gave up 7 bases, with 20 bases separating them. The CDR3 sequence: CASSGQASLGMNEQFF. In DNA form, the CDR3 reads TGTGCCAGCAGTGGTCAGGCCAGCCTGGGAATGAATGAGCAGTTCTTC.

Only a few counts were recorded for this clonotype. The chain links TRBV5-1 to TRBJ1-6; D uncertain. This CDR3 has 15 amino acids. The germline V gene encodes CDR1 SGHRS and CDR2 YFSETQ. Trimming left V 4 bases short and J 8 bases short, with 16 bases between. The CDR3 here is CASSRGSFRYSPLHF. CDR3 in DNA: TGCGCCAGCAGCAGAGGATCCTTTCGGTATTCACCCCTCCACTTT.

The sample holds many counts of this clonotype. The chain is built from TRBV7-9 and TRBJ2-7, with D unresolved. The CDR3 totals 12 residues. Germline loops: CDR1 SEHNR, CDR2 FQNEAQ (reference sequence). V lost 8 bases and J lost 9, with 17 bases in between. The CDR3: CASSRTSDAQYF. The CDR3 nucleotides are TGTGCCAGCTCCCGTACATCCGATGCGCAGTACTTC. Looking up the rest from reference TRBV7-9 and TRBJ2-7 gives the full variable domain: DTGVSQNPRHKITKRGQNVTFRCDPISEHNRLYWYRQTLGQGPEFLTYFQNEAQLEKSRLLSDRFSAERPKGSFSTLEIQRTEQGDSAMYLCASSRTSDAQYFGPGTRLTVT.

Concerning this clonotype: One end of the junction does not line up with germline, which may come from a read error. The rearrangement uses TRBV11-2 and TRBJ2-7; 9 nucleotides match TRBD1. The germline CDR1 and CDR2 sequences are SGHAT and FQNNGV. This CDR3 contains 15 residues. Here the CDR3 DNA reads TGTGCCAGCAGCTTAGGGGACAGGGTCTCCCACGAGCAGTACTTC. Its translation: CASSLGDRVSHEQYF.

V is TRBV6-2 or TRBV6-3 and J is TRBJ2-2; D remains ambiguous. The germline V and J ends were trimmed by 5 bases and 7 bases, with 14 bases remaining between them. The germline V gene has CDR1 MNHEY and CDR2 SVGEGT. The CDR3 covers 14 residues. The CDR3 bases are TGTGCCAGCAGTCCTCAATTCCCCAACGGGGAGCTGTTTTTT. It specifies CASSPQFPNGELFF.

The rearrangement uses TRBV5-6 and TRBJ2-2; TRBD2 matches 9 bases. The CDR3 extends over 20 amino acids. Trimming took 0 bases from V and 0 from J; bases not matched to a gene: 12. Germline V CDR1 and CDR2: SGHDT, YYEEEE. CDR3 residues: CASSLEERSGGKPNTGELFF. In DNA, the CDR3 is TGTGCCAGCAGCTTGGAGGAGAGGAGCGGGGGGAAACCGAACACCGGGGAGCTGTTTTTT.

This clonotype was seen at least ten times. The chain uses TRBV14 and TRBJ2-2, with D unclear. Trimming left V 4 bases short and J 3 bases short, with 9 bases between. CDR1 and CDR2 from the germline V gene are SGHDN and FVKESK. The CDR3 length is 14 residues. CDR3 bases: TGTGCCAGCAGCCTACAACGCGACACCGGGGAGCTGTTTTTT. Translating it yields CASSLQRDTGELFF.

The table lists this clonotype with a few counts. The V call is TRBV15, the J call TRBJ2-1, with 11 nucleotides matching TRBD2. The CDR3 extends over 16 amino acids. Germline values: CDR1 LNHNV, CDR2 YYDKDF (reference sequence). With V trimmed by 3 bases and J by 4 bases, 5 bases remained unmatched. This CDR3 reads CATSSRLAGLYNEQFF. Written as DNA, the CDR3 is TGTGCCACCAGCAGCAGACTAGCGGGACTTTACAATGAGCAGTTCTTC.

The V gene is TRBV30, the J gene TRBJ2-7; D ambiguous. Germline CDR1 reads GTSNPN; CDR2 reads SVGIG (reference sequence). The CDR3 consists of 13 residues. The V end lost 1 base, the J end lost 1 base, and 8 bases lay between the germline ends. The CDR3 bases are TGTGCCTGGAGTGACGGAGCATCCTACGAGCAGTACTTC. Protein sequence: CAWSDGASYEQYF.

This clonotype was observed a few times. The rearrangement joins TRBV12-3 or TRBV12-4 to TRBJ2-7; D is unresolved. The V end lost 1 base, the J end lost 9 bases, and 10 bases lay between the germline ends. The CDR3 has 12 residues. CDR3 nucleotides: TGTGCCAGCAGTTTAGTATGGGCCAGGCAGTACTTC. Translated, it gives CASSLVWARQYF.